This TCR beta chain came from a study of blood T cell repertoires in COVID-19 (dated by TCRdb to about 2020). A note on the overall study: Samples from collaborators originated in the United States, Italy and Spain and spanned both the acute and convalescent phases of COVID-19. The material from the prospective study consisted of cDNA or gDNA derived from T cells, B-cell-depleted T cells, or PBMCs. Deeply sampled blood TCRbeta repertoires from subjects exposed to, actively infected with, or recovered from COVID-19 were included in the dataset. The repertoires were released in a freely available public database intended as a resource for research on the immune response to SARS-CoV-2. The samples were drawn from two sources: the first 160 participants of the ongoing ImmuneRACE study, and about 1,300 subjects contributed by 6 global collaborators. A de-identified subject ID, COVID-19 status, age in years and sex were almost always included in the sample metadata. Where available, HLA class I and class II types were obtained from metadata supplied by the sample provider rather than from assay-based typing. What the research found in general, with its limitations: The amount of clinical and demographic metadata varied by source and participant and was provided uncurated.

TCRbeta CDR3 regions were amplified from genomic DNA by means of the immunoSEQ Assay, a bias-controlled multiplex PCR. The paper's data handling went like this. Within the assay, amplification of reference gene primers was used to estimate how many nucleated cells each sample contained. To quantify the absolute abundance of each unique TCRbeta CDR3 rearrangement, sequence reads were collapsed and filtered. For each sample, productive Simpson clonality was calculated as the square root of Simpson's diversity index over productive rearrangements. TCRdb holds this immuneACCESS table with in-frame rearrangements only. Some clones are missing; in checked studies, unresolved V genes explain under half, and the rest has no known cause. That table furnishes V, J and clone size, whereas the DNA furnished D and trimming. The sample table holds fewer than 700,000 clones, of which around 90% were seen once. 7.8% of the sample goes to the ten largest clones.

In regard to this clone: Its antigen has not been determined. Base qualities were left out, and no much larger clone turns up one base away.

In Seattle, one collaborating source enrolled patients while the infection was active and tracked those patients longitudinally over the course of disease. Whole blood was collected in K2EDTA tubes by collaborating institutions according to the institutions' own protocols. For TCRbeta analysis, collaborator samples were shipped as frozen whole blood, as isolated PBMCs, or as DNA extracted from either sample type. This sequence originates from a woman between 45 and 65 years old with COVID-19, enrolled during active disease. Sequencing was performed on peripheral blood.

The CDR3 region reads CASSFETGGPLHF. The base sequence is TGTGCCAGCAGTTTTGAAACAGGGGGACCCCTCCACTTT. The chain joins TRBV12-3 or TRBV12-4 to TRBJ1-6; the central 8 bases match TRBD1. From the cysteine up to the phenylalanine, the CDR3 has a length of 13 residues. Left in the record is the CDR3 DNA by itself, 39 bases read in frame from the first base. Unmatched junction bases come to 4, with V trimmed by 3 bases and J by 12 bases.